These 12 T cell receptor beta chains originate from one sample sequenced in a study of blood T cell repertoires in COVID-19 (TCRdb year 2020). Libraries were prepared through the immunoSEQ multiplex PCR assay. In its TCRdb copy, this immuneACCESS table keeps in-frame sequences only and misses some clones. Where compared with another copy, unresolved V genes explain less than half of these, and the others have no known cause. Counted in this sample were about 260,000 clones; more than 80% of them appeared once. In total, the top ten clones hold 4.1% of the sample. The sequenced material came from PBMCs or T cells enriched from blood (not recorded which). These TCRs come from a woman in her 30s with acute COVID-19.

J is TRBJ2-3 and V is TRBV29-1; 9 bases are a match to TRBD2. This CDR3 contains 14 residues. After removal of 3 bases from V and 6 bases from J, the junction contained 7 bases not matched to a gene. The germline V gene encodes CDR1 SQVTM and CDR2 ANQGSEA. CDR3 loop: CSVDGAGGPDTQYF. CDR3 coding DNA: TGCAGCGTTGACGGTGCGGGAGGGCCCGATACGCAGTATTTT.

The CDR3 reads CASSLGREGLSTDTQYF. The CDR3 region has the DNA TGTGCCAGCAGTTTAGGGCGGGAGGGCCTTAGCACAGATACGCAGTATTTT. The chain joins TRBV27 to TRBJ2-3, with 9 bases aligning to TRBD2. V shed 2 bases and J 0 bases; nucleotides not matched to a gene: 6. The germline CDR1 and CDR2 sequences are MNHEY and SMNVEV (reference sequence). CDR3 size: 17 residues.

This chain links TRBV18 with TRBJ1-1, with D possibly TRBD1 on 5 matching bases. Trimming removed 6 bases at V and 3 bases at J, with 23 bases between. Per germline, CDR1 KGHSH and CDR2 LQKENI. The CDR3 has 17 residues. As DNA, the CDR3 is TGTGCCAGCTCCCCCTTTGCGGGGGAAGTGGAAGACACTGAAGCTTTCTTT. Translated: CASSPFAGEVEDTEAFF.

The chain is built from TRBV28 and TRBJ1-3, with 8 bases matching TRBD1. CDR1 is MDHEN and CDR2 is SYDVKM in the germline V gene. V lost 4 bases and J lost 2; bases outside the gene matches: 10. The CDR3 is made up of 17 amino acids. In nucleotides, the CDR3 is TGTGCCAGCAGTTCCTATTCAGGGGGCAGAACTGGAAACACCATATATTTT. It yields the protein CASSSYSGGRTGNTIYF.

The gene calls are TRBV6-5 and TRBJ1-5; possibly TRBD1 for D (5 bases). The V gene lost 4 bases and the J gene lost 2 bases, with 9 bases spanning the gap. Per the germline V gene, CDR1 is MNHEY and CDR2 is SVGAGI. The CDR3 covers 14 residues. The DNA of the CDR3 is TGTGCCAGCAGTTGGGAACAGGGCAATCAGCCCCAGCATTTT. Translated, it gives CASSWEQGNQPQHF.

The chain is built from TRBV6-6 and TRBJ1-2, with 7 bases aligning to TRBD1. Germline lookup yields CDR1 MNHNY and CDR2 SVGAGI (reference sequence). With 0 bases clipped from V and 4 bases from J, the junction kept 8 bases outside the gene matches. The CDR3 is made up of 16 amino acids. CDR3 in DNA: TGTGCCAGCAGTTACTCGAGACAGGGAATCCTCTATGGCTACACCTTC. Translation gives CASSYSRQGILYGYTF.

The chain joins TRBV20-1 to TRBJ2-4; TRBD2 matches at 8 bases. The CDR3 is 12 amino acids. The J segment lost 12 bases and the V segment lost 3 bases, leaving 7 bases of the junction unmatched. Per germline, CDR1 DFQATT and CDR2 SNEGSKA (reference sequence). In DNA, the CDR3 is TGCAGTGCTAGTCCGACTAGCGACGGTCAGTACTTC. Amino acid sequence: CSASPTSDGQYF.

The chain links TRBV10-3 to TRBJ2-2; 10 positions agree with TRBD2. CDR1 is ENHRY, CDR2 SYGVKD, per germline. Trimming removed 6 bases from V and 9 bases from J; junction bases left unmatched: 16. CDR3 size: 17 residues. The CDR3 sequence: CAIREREGLGLSWELFF. The CDR3 nucleotides read TGTGCCATCAGGGAGCGGGAGGGCCTTGGTCTCAGCTGGGAGCTGTTTTTT.

The chain employs TRBV7-9 and TRBJ2-7, with 7 bases lining up with TRBD1. V trimming: 6 bases; J trimming: 2 bases; junction bases outside the gene matches: 16. The CDR3 has 17 residues. Germline V gene data show CDR1 as SEHNR and CDR2 as FQNEAQ (reference sequence). This chain's CDR3 is CASRTTGDLTRAYEQYF. The CDR3 DNA is TGTGCCAGCAGGACTACAGGGGACCTTACCCGGGCCTACGAGCAGTACTTC.

J is TRBJ1-5 and V is TRBV12-3 or TRBV12-4; D call uncertain. The CDR3 runs 12 residues. V lost 6 bases, J lost 2 bases, and 5 bases lay in between. This CDR3 reads CASRPGNQPQHF. CDR3 sequence (DNA): TGTGCCAGCAGACCGGGCAATCAGCCCCAGCATTTT.

The J gene is TRBJ2-7, the V gene TRBV6-5; 10 nucleotides align to TRBD2. The CDR3 consists of 15 residues. CDR1 and CDR2 (germline): MNHEY, SVGAGI. V trimming: 4 bases; J trimming: 3 bases; junction bases outside the gene matches: 6. Here the CDR3 DNA reads TGTGCCAGCAGTTCACTAGGACTAGCGGACTACGAGCAGTACTTC. The encoded protein is CASSSLGLADYEQYF.

The chain combines TRBV10-3 with TRBJ2-1; tentative D call: TRBD2 (5 bases). The CDR3 length is 14 residues. Germline CDR1 and CDR2: ENHRY and SYGVKD. V lost 6 bases to trimming and J lost 3 bases, with 12 bases between them. CDR3 loop: CAISPRDYYNEQFF. In DNA form, the CDR3 reads TGTGCCATCAGCCCCCGAGACTACTACAATGAGCAGTTCTTC.